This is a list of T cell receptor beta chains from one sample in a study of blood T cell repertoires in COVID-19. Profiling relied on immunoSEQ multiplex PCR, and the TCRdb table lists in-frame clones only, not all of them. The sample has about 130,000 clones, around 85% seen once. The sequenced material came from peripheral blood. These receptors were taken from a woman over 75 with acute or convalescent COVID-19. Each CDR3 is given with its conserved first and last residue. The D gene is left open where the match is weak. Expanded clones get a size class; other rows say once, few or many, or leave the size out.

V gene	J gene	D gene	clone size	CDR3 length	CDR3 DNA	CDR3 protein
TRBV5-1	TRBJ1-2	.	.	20	TGCGCCAGCCGAGATTCTCCTTGGATAGGGGAGGGGATACGGCACTATGGCTACACCTTC	CASRDSPWIGEGIRHYGYTF
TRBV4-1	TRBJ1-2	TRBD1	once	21	TGCGCCAGCAGCCAAGTCCTTACGTTCACCAGCGCGGACAGGGGATGGTATGGCTACACCTTC	CASSQVLTFTSADRGWYGYTF
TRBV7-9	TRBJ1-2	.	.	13	TGTGCCAGTGTGGTATCCCAGGGGTATGGCTACACCTTC	CASVVSQGYGYTF
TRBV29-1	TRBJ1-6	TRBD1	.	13	TGCAGCGTTAATCAGGGGGGAGAGTCACCCCTCCACTTT	CSVNQGGESPLHF
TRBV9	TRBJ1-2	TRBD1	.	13	TGTGCCAGCAGCCCCACAGGGGGCTATGGCTACACCTTC	CASSPTGGYGYTF
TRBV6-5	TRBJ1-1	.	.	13	TGTGCCAGCAGTATGACACGGAACACTGAAGCTTTCTTT	CASSMTRNTEAFF
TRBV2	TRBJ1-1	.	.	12	TGTGCCAGCATTCCGGGGATCACTGAAGCTTTCTTT	CASIPGITEAFF
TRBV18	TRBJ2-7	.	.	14	TGTGCCAGCTCATCGACAGGTTATGCCCTCGAGCAGTACTTC	CASSSTGYALEQYF
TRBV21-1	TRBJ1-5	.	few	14	TGTGCCAGCAGCAAAGAATATAGCAATCAGCCCCAGCATTTT	CASSKEYSNQPQHF
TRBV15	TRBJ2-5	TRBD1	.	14	TGTGCCACCAGCAGGAGGGACAGACAAGAGACCCAGTACTTC	CATSRRDRQETQYF
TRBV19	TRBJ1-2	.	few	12	TGTGCCAGTAGAGGGGGTGAATATGGCTACACCTTC	CASRGGEYGYTF
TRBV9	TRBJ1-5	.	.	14	TGTGCCAGCAGCGTAGGCAGCAGGGATCAGCCCCAGCATTTT	CASSVGSRDQPQHF
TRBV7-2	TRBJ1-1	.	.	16	TGTGCCAGCAGCTTAAGGGTGACAGGTGGTAACACTGAAGCTTTCTTT	CASSLRVTGGNTEAFF
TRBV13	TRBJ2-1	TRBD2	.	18	TGTGCCAGCCTACGGATCCCGGGACTAGCGGGGGGGGGCAATGAGCAGTTCTTC	CASLRIPGLAGGGNEQFF
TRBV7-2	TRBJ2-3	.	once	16	TGTGCCAGCAGCTTACTAGCGAGGGGCTTCACAGATACGCAGTATTTT	CASSLLARGFTDTQYF
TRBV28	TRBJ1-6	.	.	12	TGTGCCAGCAGTTTTGGAGGCAAATCCCTCCACTTT	CASSFGGKSLHF
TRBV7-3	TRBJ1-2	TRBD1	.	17	TGTGCCAGCAGCCTCGGACAGGGCCAGGGGCAAAATTATGGCTACACCTTC	CASSLGQGQGQNYGYTF
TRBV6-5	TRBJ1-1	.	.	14	TGTGCCAGCAGTCTAGGACGGGGGAACACTGAAGCTTTCTTT	CASSLGRGNTEAFF
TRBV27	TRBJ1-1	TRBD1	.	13	TGTGCCAGCAGAAGGGGGCTCGGCACTGAAGCTTTCTTT	CASRRGLGTEAFF
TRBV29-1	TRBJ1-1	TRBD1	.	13	TGCAGCGTTGGGACAGGGGCGGGCACTGAAGCTTTCTTT	CSVGTGAGTEAFF
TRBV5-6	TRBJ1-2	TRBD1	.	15	TGTGCCAGCAGTCGACAGGGGGCTATGCAGGTCGGCTACACCTTC	CASSRQGAMQVGYTF
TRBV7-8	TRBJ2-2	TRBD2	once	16	TGTGCCAGCACCCGAGCCGGGAGGGGAGGCACCGGGGAGCTGTTTTTT	CASTRAGRGGTGELFF
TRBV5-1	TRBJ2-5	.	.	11	TGCGCCAGCAGCCAACAAGAGACCCAGTACTTC	CASSQQETQYF
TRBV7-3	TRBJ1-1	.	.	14	TGTGCCAGCATCTCGGGTCCCTCGAACACTGAAGCTTTCTTT	CASISGPSNTEAFF
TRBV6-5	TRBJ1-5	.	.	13	TGTGCCAGCAGCCAGGACAGCGATCAGCCCCAGCATTTT	CASSQDSDQPQHF
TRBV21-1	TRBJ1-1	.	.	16	TGTGCCAGCAGCAAAGGAGAGGCCCCGACGGAAACTGAAGCTTTCTTT	CASSKGEAPTETEAFF
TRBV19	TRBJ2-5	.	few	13	TGTGCCAGTAGTATTGGCCGCCAAGAGACCCAGTACTTC	CASSIGRQETQYF
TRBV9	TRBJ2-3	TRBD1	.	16	TGTGCCAGCAGCGCCGCAGGGGGCGTTGGGTCAGATACGCAGTATTTT	CASSAAGGVGSDTQYF
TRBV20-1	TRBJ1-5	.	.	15	TGCAGTGCTAGTAGGGGATTTGATGGCAATCAGCCCCAGCATTTT	CSASRGFDGNQPQHF
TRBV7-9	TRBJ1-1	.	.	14	TGTGCCAGCAGCGTACAGAAAATGAACACTGAAGCTTTCTTT	CASSVQKMNTEAFF
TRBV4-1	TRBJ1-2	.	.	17	TGCGCCAGCAGTTCCCTAGGTCAAACAGGGAACCCATATGGCTACACCTTC	CASSSLGQTGNPYGYTF
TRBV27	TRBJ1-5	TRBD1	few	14	TGTGCCAGCACCCGGACAGGGGGCAATCAGCCCCAGCATTTT	CASTRTGGNQPQHF
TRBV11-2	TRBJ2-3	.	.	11	TGTGCCAGCAGCCCTAGTGATACGCAGTATTTT	CASSPSDTQYF
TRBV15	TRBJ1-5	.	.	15	TGTGCCACCAGCAGATCCAGGTCGAGCAATCAGCCCCAGCATTTT	CATSRSRSSNQPQHF
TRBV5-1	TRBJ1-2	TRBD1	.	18	TGCGCCAGCAGCTTGTATGTCTCCTTACAGGGGGCGAACTATGGCTACACCTTC	CASSLYVSLQGANYGYTF
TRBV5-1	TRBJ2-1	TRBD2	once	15	TGCGCCAGCAGCTTGAACGGGGGGGCCTACAATGAGCAGTTCTTC	CASSLNGGAYNEQFF
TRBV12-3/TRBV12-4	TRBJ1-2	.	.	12	TGTGCCAGCAGTTTGAGAAACTATGGCTACACCTTC	CASSLRNYGYTF
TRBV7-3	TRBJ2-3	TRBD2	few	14	TGTGCCAGCAGCCTAGGCGGGGGGCGGGATACGCAGTATTTT	CASSLGGGRDTQYF
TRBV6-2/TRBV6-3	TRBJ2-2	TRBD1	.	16	TGTGCCAGCAGTTCGGGGGACAGGGTGAACACCGGGGAGCTGTTTTTT	CASSSGDRVNTGELFF
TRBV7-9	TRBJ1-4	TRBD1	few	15	TGTGCCAGCAGCCCAAAGGGGGCTGCTAATGAAAAACTGTTTTTT	CASSPKGAANEKLFF
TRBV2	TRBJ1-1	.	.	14	TGTGCCAGCAGCAGACAGACAATTAACACTGAAGCTTTCTTT	CASSRQTINTEAFF
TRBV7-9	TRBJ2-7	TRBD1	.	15	TGTGCCAGCAGTCCCACAGGGGATCCCAGCTACGAGCAGTACTTC	CASSPTGDPSYEQYF
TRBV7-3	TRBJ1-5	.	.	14	TGTGCCAGCAGCCAAGGGGGTAAGGGTCAGCCCCAGCATTTT	CASSQGGKGQPQHF
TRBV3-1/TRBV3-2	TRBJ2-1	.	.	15	TGTGCCAGCAGCTTTTCCTCTAGCTCCTACAATGAGCAGTTCTTC	CASSFSSSSYNEQFF
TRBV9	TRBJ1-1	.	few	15	TGTGCCAGCAGCGTAGCCCCAGGTTTGAACACTGAAGCTTTCTTT	CASSVAPGLNTEAFF
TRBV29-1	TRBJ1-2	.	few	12	TGCAGCGTTCGGGACACGAAACATGGCTACACCTTC	CSVRDTKHGYTF